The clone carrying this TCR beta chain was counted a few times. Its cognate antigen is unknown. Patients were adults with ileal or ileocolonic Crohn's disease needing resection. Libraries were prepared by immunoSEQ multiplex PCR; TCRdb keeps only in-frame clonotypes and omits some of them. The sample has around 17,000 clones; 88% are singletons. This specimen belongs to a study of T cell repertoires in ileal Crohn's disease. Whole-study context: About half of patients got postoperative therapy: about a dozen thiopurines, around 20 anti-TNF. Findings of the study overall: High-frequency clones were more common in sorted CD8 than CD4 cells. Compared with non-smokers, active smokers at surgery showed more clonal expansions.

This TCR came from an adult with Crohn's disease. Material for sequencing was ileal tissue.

CDR3 loop: CASSFLAGEGGEQFF. For the CDR3, the DNA is TGTGCCAGCAGTTTCCTAGCGGGAGAGGGGGGTGAGCAGTTCTTC. The chain couples TRBV6-4 to TRBJ2-1; 10 nucleotides line up with TRBD2. CDR1 and CDR2 (germline): MRHNA, SNTAGT. Trimming at V came to 5 bases and at J to 9 bases, leaving 10 bases not matched to a gene. The CDR3 is made up of 15 amino acids.